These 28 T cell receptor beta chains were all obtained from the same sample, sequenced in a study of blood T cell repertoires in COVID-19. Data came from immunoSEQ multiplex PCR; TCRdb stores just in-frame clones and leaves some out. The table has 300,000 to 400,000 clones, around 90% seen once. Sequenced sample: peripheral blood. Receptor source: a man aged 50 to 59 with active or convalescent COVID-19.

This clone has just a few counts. CDR3 loop: CASSLGGTSGDEQYF. The DNA of the CDR3 is TGTGCCAGCAGCCTAGGCGGGACTAGCGGGGACGAGCAGTACTTC. J is TRBJ2-7 and V is TRBV7-9, with 13 bases aligning to TRBD2. CDR1 and CDR2 from the germline V gene are SEHNR and FQNEAQ (reference sequence). This CDR3 has 15 amino acids. The ends lost 5 bases at V and 5 bases at J; junction bases unmatched: 6. Using reference TRBV7-9 and TRBJ2-7 for the parts outside the CDR3, the full variable domain is DTGVSQNPRHKITKRGQNVTFRCDPISEHNRLYWYRQTLGQGPEFLTYFQNEAQLEKSRLLSDRFSAERPKGSFSTLEIQRTEQGDSAMYLCASSLGGTSGDEQYFGPGTRLTVT.

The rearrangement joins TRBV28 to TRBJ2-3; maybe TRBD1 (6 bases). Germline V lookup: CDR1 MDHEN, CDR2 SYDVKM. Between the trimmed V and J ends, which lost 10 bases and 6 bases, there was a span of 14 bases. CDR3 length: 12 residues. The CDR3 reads CATSLRGDTQYF. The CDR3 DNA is TGTGCCACTTCTCTAAGGGGGGATACGCAGTATTTT.

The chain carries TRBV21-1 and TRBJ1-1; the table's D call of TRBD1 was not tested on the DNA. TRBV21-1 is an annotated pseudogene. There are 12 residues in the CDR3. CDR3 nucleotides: TGTGCCAGCAGCAAAGCAGGGGTCGAAGCTTTCTTT. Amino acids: CASSKAGVEAFF.

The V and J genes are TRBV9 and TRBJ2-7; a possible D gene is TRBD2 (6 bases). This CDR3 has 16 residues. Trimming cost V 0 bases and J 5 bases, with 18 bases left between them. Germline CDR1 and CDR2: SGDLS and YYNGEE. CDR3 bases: TGTGCCAGCAGCGTAGAAGCCCTGGGAGGTACCCACGAGCAGTACTTC. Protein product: CASSVEALGGTHEQYF. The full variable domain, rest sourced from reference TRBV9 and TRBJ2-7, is DSGVTQTPKHLITATGQRVTLRCSPRSGDLSVYWYQQSLDQGLQFLIQYYNGEERAKGNILERFSAQQFPDLHSELNLSSLELGDSALYFCASSVEALGGTHEQYFGPGTRLTVT.

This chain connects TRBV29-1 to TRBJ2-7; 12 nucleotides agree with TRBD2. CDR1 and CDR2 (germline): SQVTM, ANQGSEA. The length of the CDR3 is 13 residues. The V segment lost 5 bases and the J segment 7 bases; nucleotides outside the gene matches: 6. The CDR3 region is CSVRASGRGEQYF. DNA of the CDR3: TGCAGCGTTCGCGCTAGCGGGAGGGGTGAGCAGTACTTC.

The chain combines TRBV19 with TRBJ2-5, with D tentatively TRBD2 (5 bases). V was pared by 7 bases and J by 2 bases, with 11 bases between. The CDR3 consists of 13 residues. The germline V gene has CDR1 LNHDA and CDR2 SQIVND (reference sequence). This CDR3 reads CASTAREQETQYF. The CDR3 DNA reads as TGTGCCAGTACGGCACGGGAACAAGAGACCCAGTACTTC.

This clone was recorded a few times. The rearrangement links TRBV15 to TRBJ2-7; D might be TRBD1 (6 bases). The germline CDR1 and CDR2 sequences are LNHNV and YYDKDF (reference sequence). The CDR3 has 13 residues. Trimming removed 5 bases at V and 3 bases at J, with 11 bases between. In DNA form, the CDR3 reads TGTGCCACCAGCTGGACAGCTAACTACGAGCAGTACTTC. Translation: CATSWTANYEQYF.

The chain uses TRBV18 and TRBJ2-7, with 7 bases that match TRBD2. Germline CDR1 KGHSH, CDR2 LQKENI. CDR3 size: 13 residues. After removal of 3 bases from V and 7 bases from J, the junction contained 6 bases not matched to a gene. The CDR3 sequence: CASSPGGEREQYF. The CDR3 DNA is TGTGCCAGCTCACCGGGGGGGGAGCGGGAGCAGTACTTC.

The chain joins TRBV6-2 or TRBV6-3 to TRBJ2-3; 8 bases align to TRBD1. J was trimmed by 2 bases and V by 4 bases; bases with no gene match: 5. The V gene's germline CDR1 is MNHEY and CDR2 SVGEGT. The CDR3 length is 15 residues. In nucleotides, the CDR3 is TGTGCCAGCAGTTGGACAGGGAGCCACACAGATACGCAGTATTTT. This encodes CASSWTGSHTDTQYF.

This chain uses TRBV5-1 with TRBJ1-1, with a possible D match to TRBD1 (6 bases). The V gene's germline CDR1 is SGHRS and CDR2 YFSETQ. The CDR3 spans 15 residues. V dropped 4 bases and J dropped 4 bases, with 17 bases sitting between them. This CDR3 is CASSPRQDGITEAFF. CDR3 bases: TGCGCCAGCAGCCCGAGACAGGACGGAATCACTGAAGCTTTCTTT.

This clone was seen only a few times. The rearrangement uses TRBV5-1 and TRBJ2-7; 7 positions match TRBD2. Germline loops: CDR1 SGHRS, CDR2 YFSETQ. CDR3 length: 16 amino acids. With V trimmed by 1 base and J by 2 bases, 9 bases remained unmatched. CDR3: CASSLLGGGSAYEQYF. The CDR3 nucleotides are TGCGCCAGCAGCTTGCTGGGGGGGGGATCCGCCTACGAGCAGTACTTC.

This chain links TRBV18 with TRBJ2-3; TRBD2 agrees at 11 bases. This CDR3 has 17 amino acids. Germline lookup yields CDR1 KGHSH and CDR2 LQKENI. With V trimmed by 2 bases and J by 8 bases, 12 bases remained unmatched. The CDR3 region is CASSPRSPTSGEGTQYF. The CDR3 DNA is TGTGCCAGCTCACCAAGGAGCCCGACTAGCGGGGAGGGTACGCAGTATTTT.

CDR3 loop: CASSLEPRALRGTEAFF. CDR3 DNA: TGCGCCAGCAGCTTGGAACCCCGGGCCCTTCGGGGCACTGAAGCTTTCTTT. The rearrangement uses TRBV5-1 and TRBJ1-1; D remains unclear. The CDR3 has 17 residues. V lost 0 bases to trimming and J lost 4 bases, with 19 bases between them. Per the germline V gene, CDR1 is SGHRS and CDR2 is YFSETQ. Based on the CDR3 plus reference TRBV5-1 and TRBJ1-1, the full variable domain is KAGVTQTPRYLIKTRGQQVTLSCSPISGHRSVSWYQQTPGQGLQFLFEYFSETQRNKGNFPGRFSGRQFSNSRSEMNVSTLELGDSALYLCASSLEPRALRGTEAFFGQGTRLTVV.

The DNA of the CDR3 is TGTGCCAGTAGTGAGGGGGTTGGCACTGAAGCTTTCTTT. The encoded protein is CASSEGVGTEAFF. The chain uses TRBV19 and TRBJ1-1; TRBD1 might be the D (6 bases). Germline V CDR1 and CDR2: LNHDA, SQIVND (reference sequence). This CDR3 has 13 residues. Deletions cut 5 bases from V and 4 bases from J, with 11 bases between.

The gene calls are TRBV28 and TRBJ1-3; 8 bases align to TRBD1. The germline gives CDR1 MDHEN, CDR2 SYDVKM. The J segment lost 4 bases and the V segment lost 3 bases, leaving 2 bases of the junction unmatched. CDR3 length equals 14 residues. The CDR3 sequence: CASSLWTGGNTIYF. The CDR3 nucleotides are TGTGCCAGCAGTTTGTGGACAGGGGGAAACACCATATATTTT.

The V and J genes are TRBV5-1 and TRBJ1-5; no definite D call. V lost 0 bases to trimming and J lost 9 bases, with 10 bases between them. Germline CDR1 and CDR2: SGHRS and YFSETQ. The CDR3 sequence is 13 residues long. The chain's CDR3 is CASSLVPAGPQHF. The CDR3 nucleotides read TGCGCCAGCAGCTTGGTCCCCGCAGGGCCCCAGCATTTT.

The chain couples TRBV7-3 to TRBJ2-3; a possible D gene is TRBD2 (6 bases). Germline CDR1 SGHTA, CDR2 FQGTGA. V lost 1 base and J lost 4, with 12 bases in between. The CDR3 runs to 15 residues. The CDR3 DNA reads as TGTGCCAGCAGCTTAAGGGGGACTCTGTCAGATACGCAGTATTTT. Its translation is CASSLRGTLSDTQYF. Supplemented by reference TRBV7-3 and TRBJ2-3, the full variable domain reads GAGVSQTPSNKVTEKGKYVELRCDPISGHTALYWYRQSLGQGPEFLIYFQGTGAADDSGLPNDRFFAVRPEGSVSTLKIQRTERGDSAVYLCASSLRGTLSDTQYFGPGTRLTVL.

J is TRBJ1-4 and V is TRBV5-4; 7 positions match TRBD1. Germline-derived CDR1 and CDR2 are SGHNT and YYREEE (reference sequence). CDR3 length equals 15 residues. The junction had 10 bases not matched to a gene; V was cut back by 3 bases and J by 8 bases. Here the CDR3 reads CASSWGTAGGEKLFF. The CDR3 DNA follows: TGTGCCAGCAGCTGGGGGACAGCGGGCGGGGAAAAACTGTTTTTT.

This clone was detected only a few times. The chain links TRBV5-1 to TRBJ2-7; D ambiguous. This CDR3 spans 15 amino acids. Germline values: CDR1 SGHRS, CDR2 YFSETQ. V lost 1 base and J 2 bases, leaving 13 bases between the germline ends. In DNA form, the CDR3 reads TGCGCCAGCAGCTTGTCTGCGCAAGCAACCTACGAGCAGTACTTC. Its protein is CASSLSAQATYEQYF. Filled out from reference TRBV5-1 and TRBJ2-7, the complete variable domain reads KAGVTQTPRYLIKTRGQQVTLSCSPISGHRSVSWYQQTPGQGLQFLFEYFSETQRNKGNFPGRFSGRQFSNSRSEMNVSTLELGDSALYLCASSLSAQATYEQYFGPGTRLTVT.

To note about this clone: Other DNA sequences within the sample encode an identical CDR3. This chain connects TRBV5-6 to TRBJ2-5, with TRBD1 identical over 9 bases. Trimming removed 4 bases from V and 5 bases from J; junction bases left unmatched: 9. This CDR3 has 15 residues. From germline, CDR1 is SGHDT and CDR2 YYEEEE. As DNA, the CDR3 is TGTGCCAGCAGCGTACCGGGACAGGGTCTGGAGACCCAGTACTTC. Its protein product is CASSVPGQGLETQYF. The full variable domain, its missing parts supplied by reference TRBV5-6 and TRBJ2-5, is DAGVTQSPTHLIKTRGQQVTLRCSPKSGHDTVSWYQQALGQGPQFIFQYYEEEERQRGNFPDRFSGHQFPNYSSELNVNALLLGDSALYLCASSVPGQGLETQYFGPGTRLLVL.

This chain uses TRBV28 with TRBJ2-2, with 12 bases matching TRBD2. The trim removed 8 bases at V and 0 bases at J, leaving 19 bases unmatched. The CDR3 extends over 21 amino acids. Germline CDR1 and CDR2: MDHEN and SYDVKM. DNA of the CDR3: TGTGCCAGCGGAACTAACAGGGGTTGGCTAGCGGGAGGGCCGAACACCGGGGAGCTGTTTTTT. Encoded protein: CASGTNRGWLAGGPNTGELFF.

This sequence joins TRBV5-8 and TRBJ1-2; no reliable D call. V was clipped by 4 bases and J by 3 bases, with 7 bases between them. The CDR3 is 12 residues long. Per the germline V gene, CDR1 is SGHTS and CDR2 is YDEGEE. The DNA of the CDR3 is TGTGCCAGCAGCCCAGGTTACTATGGCTACACCTTC. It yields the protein CASSPGYYGYTF. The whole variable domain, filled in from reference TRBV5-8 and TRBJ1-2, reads EAGVTQSPTHLIKTRGQQATLRCSPISGHTSVYWYQQALGLGLQFLLWYDEGEERNRGNFPPRFSGRQFPNYSSELNVNALELEDSALYLCASSPGYYGYTFGSGTRLTVV.

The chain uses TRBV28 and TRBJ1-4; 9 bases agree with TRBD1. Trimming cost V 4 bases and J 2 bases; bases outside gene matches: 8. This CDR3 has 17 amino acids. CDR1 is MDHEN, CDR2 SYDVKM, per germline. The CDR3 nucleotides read TGTGCCAGCAGTTCGGGGACAGGGCTAGGGACTAATGAAAAACTGTTTTTT. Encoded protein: CASSSGTGLGTNEKLFF.

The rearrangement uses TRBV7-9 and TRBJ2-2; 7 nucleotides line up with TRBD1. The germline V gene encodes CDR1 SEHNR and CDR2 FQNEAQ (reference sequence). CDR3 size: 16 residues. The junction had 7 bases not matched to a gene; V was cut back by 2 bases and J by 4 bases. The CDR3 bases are TGTGCCAGCAGCTTACCCGAGGGGGCTCGCACCGGGGAGCTGTTTTTT. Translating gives CASSLPEGARTGELFF.

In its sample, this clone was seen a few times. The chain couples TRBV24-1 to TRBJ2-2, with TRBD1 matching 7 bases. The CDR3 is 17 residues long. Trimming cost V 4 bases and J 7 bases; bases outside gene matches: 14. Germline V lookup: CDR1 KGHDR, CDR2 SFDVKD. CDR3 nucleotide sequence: TGTGCCACCAGTGAAAAGACAGGGTTGGGGACCCTCGGGGAGCTGTTTTTT. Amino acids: CATSEKTGLGTLGELFF.

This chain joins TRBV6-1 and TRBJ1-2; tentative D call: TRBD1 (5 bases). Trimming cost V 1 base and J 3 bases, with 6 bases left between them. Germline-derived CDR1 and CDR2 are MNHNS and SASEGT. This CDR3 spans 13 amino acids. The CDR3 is CASSEGGDYGYTF. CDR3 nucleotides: TGTGCCAGCAGTGAAGGGGGGGACTATGGCTACACCTTC.

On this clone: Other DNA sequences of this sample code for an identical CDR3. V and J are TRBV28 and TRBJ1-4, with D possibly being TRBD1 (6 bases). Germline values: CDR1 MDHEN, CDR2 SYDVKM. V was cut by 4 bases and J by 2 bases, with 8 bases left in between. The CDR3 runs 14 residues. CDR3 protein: CASSSQGTNEKLFF. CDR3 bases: TGTGCCAGCAGTTCTCAGGGGACTAATGAAAAACTGTTTTTT.

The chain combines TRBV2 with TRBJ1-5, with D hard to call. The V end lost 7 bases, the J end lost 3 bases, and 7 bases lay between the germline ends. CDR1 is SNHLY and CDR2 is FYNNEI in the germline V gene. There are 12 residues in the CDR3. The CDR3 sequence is CASKSTNQPQHF. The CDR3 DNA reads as TGTGCCAGCAAGTCTACCAATCAGCCCCAGCATTTT.